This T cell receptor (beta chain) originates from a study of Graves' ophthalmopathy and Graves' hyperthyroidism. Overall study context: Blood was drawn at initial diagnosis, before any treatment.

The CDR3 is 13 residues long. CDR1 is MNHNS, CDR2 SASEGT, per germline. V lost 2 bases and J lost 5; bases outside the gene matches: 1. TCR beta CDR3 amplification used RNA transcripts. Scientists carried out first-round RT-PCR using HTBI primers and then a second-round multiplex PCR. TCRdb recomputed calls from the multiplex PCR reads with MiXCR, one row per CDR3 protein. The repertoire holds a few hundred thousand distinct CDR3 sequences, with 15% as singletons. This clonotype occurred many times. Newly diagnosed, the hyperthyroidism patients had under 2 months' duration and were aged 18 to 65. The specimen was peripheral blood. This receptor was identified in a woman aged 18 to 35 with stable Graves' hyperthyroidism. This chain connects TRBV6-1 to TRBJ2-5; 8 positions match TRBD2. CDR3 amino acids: CASSERGGETQYF. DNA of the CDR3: TGTGCCAGCAGTGAACGCGGGGGGGAGACCCAGTACTTC.